This T cell receptor beta chain is drawn from a study of cytomegalovirus exposure and HLA in healthy donors. The primer mix had 60 Vbeta and 13 Jbeta primers. Profiling relied on immunoSEQ multiplex PCR, and the TCRdb table lists in-frame clones only, not all of them. The sample lists over 130,000 clones, around 80% occurring once. The CDR3 length is 18 residues. This chain connects TRBV21-1 to TRBJ2-2; the DNA was not compared with TRBD2, the D call given in the table. TRBV21-1 is given as a pseudogene. This TCR derives from a man aged 40-50 years in good health and CMV-seronegative. The sample consisted of PBMCs. CDR3 in amino acids: CASSKDFERGANTGELFF. CDR3 in DNA: TGTGCCAGCAGCAAAGACTTTGAGCGGGGGGCGAACACCGGGGAGCTGTTTTTT.